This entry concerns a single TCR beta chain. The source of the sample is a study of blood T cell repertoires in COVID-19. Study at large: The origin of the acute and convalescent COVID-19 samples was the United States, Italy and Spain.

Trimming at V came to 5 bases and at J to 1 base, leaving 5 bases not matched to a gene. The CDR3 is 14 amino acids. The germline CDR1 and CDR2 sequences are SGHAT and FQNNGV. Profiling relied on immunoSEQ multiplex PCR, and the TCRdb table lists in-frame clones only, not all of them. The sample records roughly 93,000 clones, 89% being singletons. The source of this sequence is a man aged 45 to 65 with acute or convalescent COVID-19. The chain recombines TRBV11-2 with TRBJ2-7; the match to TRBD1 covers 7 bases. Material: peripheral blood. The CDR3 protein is CASSHRQGSYEQYF. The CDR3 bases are TGTGCCAGCAGCCACCGACAGGGATCCTACGAGCAGTACTTC.